This passage covers 15 T cell receptor beta chains from one sample sequenced in a study of T cell repertoires in cytomegalovirus infection. These TCRs' antigens remain unknown. TCRdb analysed the reads with MiXCR anew, one entry per CDR3 protein. The repertoire holds about a million distinct CDR3 sequences, approximately 30% seen once, with about an eighth in the top ten. Material: cultured CD8+ T cells from PBMCs, obtained from culture after CMV antigen stimulation. Receptors were obtained from a human donor in good health (CMV status not recorded). Some clones in this sample may be carry-over from other donors' samples.

The rearrangement joins TRBV19 to TRBJ1-1, with 8 nucleotides matching TRBD1. Looked up from germline, CDR1 is LNHDA and CDR2 is SQIVND (reference sequence). The CDR3 has 16 amino acids. V dropped 6 bases and J dropped 3; count of bases not matched to a gene: 12. CDR3 in DNA: TGTGCCAGTAGGCAATATGGGGACAGGATGGACACTGAAGCTTTCTTT. Its protein product is CASRQYGDRMDTEAFF.

This clonotype was seen a few times. The CDR3 bases are TGTGCCAGCTCACTCCGGGACACCTACTACGAGCAGTACGTC. Translating gives CASSLRDTYYEQYV. The V gene is TRBV18, the J gene TRBJ2-7; perhaps TRBD1 as D (6 bases). Germline loops: CDR1 KGHSH, CDR2 LQKENI. Trimming removed 4 bases from V and 3 bases from J, with 13 bases in between. This CDR3 is built from 14 residues.

This clonotype was counted a few times. The rearrangement uses TRBV27 and TRBJ2-3; 12 positions agree with TRBD2. The V gene end was trimmed by 5 bases and the J gene end by 5 bases; junction bases not matched to a gene: 5. In germline, CDR1 is MNHEY, CDR2 SMNVEV (reference sequence). The CDR3 length is 15 residues. The CDR3 nucleotides are TGTGCCAGCAGTGGGCTAGCGGGGGGGATAGATACGCAGTATTTT. It codes for CASSGLAGGIDTQYF.

This clonotype was recorded a few times. This chain connects TRBV27 to TRBJ1-1; possibly TRBD1 for D (6 bases). V was cut by 6 bases and J by 6 bases, with 26 bases left in between. The CDR3 totals 17 residues. Germline values: CDR1 MNHEY, CDR2 SMNVEV (reference sequence). CDR3 nucleotide sequence: TGTGCCAGCAGGACTTGGGGGGGACACTTGGAGGGGGCTGAAGCTTTCTTT. Translated: CASRTWGGHLEGAEAFF.

This clonotype was found many times. The J gene is TRBJ2-3, the V gene TRBV7-2; D call uncertain. The CDR3 is 16 amino acids. Between the trimmed V and J ends, which lost 4 bases and 1 base, there was a span of 15 bases. CDR1 is SGHTA and CDR2 is FQGNSA in the germline V gene. The CDR3 reads CASSSLVQWGTDTQYF. DNA for the CDR3: TGTGCCAGCAGCTCTTTAGTGCAGTGGGGCACAGATACGCAGTATTTT.

This clonotype showed up just once. V is TRBV6-5 and J is TRBJ1-1; D gene ambiguous. V lost 0 bases to trimming and J lost 5 bases, with 19 bases between them. This CDR3 contains 17 residues. Germline V gives CDR1 MNHEY, CDR2 SVGAGI. CDR3: CASSYSSRGLGGTEAFF. The CDR3 region has the DNA TGTGCCAGCAGTTACTCGAGCCGGGGTTTGGGAGGAACTGAAGCTTTCTTT.

In its sample, this clonotype was seen many times. CDR3 sequence: CASSWGTFDSSTDTQYF. CDR3 bases: TGTGCCAGCAGCTGGGGGACATTCGACAGTAGCACAGATACGCAGTATTTT. This sequence joins TRBV7-6 and TRBJ2-3; D might be TRBD1 (6 bases). The CDR3 totals 17 residues. Germline CDR1 is SGHVS and CDR2 is FNYEAQ. Trimming pared 4 bases from V and 0 bases from J, leaving 17 bases between.

V usage is TRBV6-2 or TRBV6-3 and J usage is TRBJ2-7; D is unclear. The length of the CDR3 is 17 residues. CDR1 and CDR2 (germline): MNHEY, SVGEGT. The V and J ends lost 0 bases and 3 bases respectively, with 18 bases between them. CDR3 sequence: CASSYSRSAPKIYEQYV. The CDR3 DNA follows: TGTGCCAGCAGTTACTCGAGGTCGGCCCCCAAGATCTACGAGCAGTACGTC.

The chain employs TRBV19 and TRBJ1-3; D ambiguous. V lost 3 bases and J 0 bases, leaving 21 bases between the germline ends. CDR3 size: 19 residues. The germline gives CDR1 LNHDA, CDR2 SQIVND (reference sequence). The CDR3 loop is CASSMVPPPVSDSGNTIYF. The CDR3 DNA is TGTGCCAGTAGTATGGTTCCCCCGCCAGTGAGCGACTCTGGAAACACCATATATTTT.

The chain is built from TRBV6-8 and TRBJ2-1; the D gene is possibly TRBD1 (6 bases). The CDR3 length is 11 residues. The germline gives CDR1 MNHGY, CDR2 SAAAGT. Trimming removed 5 bases from V and 15 bases from J, with 14 bases in between. The CDR3 nucleotides read TGTGCCAGCAGTAGCCAGGGGAGACGGTTCTTC. As protein: CASSSQGRRFF.

V and J are TRBV20-1 and TRBJ2-5; D unresolved. The length of the CDR3 is 16 residues. V lost 0 bases and J 3 bases, leaving 17 bases between the germline ends. Germline assignment: CDR1 DFQATT and CDR2 SNEGSKA (reference sequence). The CDR3 sequence: CSARDLEEFQEETQYF. The CDR3 nucleotides are TGCAGTGCTAGAGATTTAGAAGAGTTTCAGGAAGAGACCCAGTACTTC.

The chain joins TRBV6-2 or TRBV6-3 to TRBJ2-1; possible D gene TRBD2, 6 bases. The germline CDR1 and CDR2 sequences are MNHEY and SVGEGT. The CDR3 runs 13 residues. V dropped 1 base and J dropped 6 bases, with 7 bases sitting between them. CDR3 in DNA: TGTGCCAGCAGTTACTTGCGGGGCAATGAGCAGTTCTTC. It codes for CASSYLRGNEQFF.

This chain joins TRBV6-2 or TRBV6-3 and TRBJ1-2; D is ambiguous. The CDR3 is made up of 13 amino acids. The V end was cut by 3 bases, the J end by 2 bases, with 7 bases between. Germline V CDR1 and CDR2: MNHEY, SVGEGT. CDR3 sequence (DNA): TGTGCCAGCAGTTATCTCCAAAACTATGGCTACACCTTC. This codes for CASSYLQNYGYTF.

This clonotype came up a few times. The J gene is TRBJ1-2, the V gene TRBV19; 8 bases agree with TRBD1. Per germline, CDR1 LNHDA and CDR2 SQIVND (reference sequence). There are 13 residues in the CDR3. V lost 7 bases, J lost 6 bases, and 7 bases stayed unmatched. The CDR3 sequence is CASISGQGNGYTF. CDR3 sequence (DNA): TGTGCCAGTATTTCCGGACAGGGAAATGGCTACACCTTC.

This rearrangement joins TRBV4-1 to TRBJ2-2, with D tentatively TRBD2 (6 bases). The V gene lost 3 bases and the J gene lost 7 bases, with 12 bases spanning the gap. Germline CDR1 MGHRA, CDR2 YSYEKL. The CDR3 has 14 amino acids. The CDR3: CASSQGGAGGELFF. As DNA, the CDR3 is TGCGCCAGCAGCCAGGGCGGGGCAGGCGGGGAGCTGTTTTTT.